This TCR beta chain was profiled in a study of blood T cell repertoires in COVID-19. Study summary: PBMCs, B-cell-depleted T cells, or T cells provided the cDNA or gDNA that made up the material.

This CDR3 is 14 amino acids long. V gave up 2 bases and J gave up 2 bases, with 9 bases separating them. CDR1 and CDR2 from the germline V gene are MNHEY and SVGAGI. Only in-frame clones appear in the TCRdb table, and some are missing; sequencing was by immunoSEQ multiplex PCR. The repertoire includes roughly 190,000 clones, about 90% of them detected once, and 20% to 25% sits in the top ten. Input material: peripheral blood. The origin of this receptor is a man aged 60-69 years with active or convalescent COVID-19. The chain joins TRBV6-5 to TRBJ1-1; D remains unclear. The CDR3 is CASSYGGLNTEAFF. CDR3 bases: TGTGCCAGCAGTTACGGAGGACTAAACACTGAAGCTTTCTTT.